The T cell receptor beta chain under discussion was sequenced for a study of PD-1 blockade in classical Hodgkin lymphoma. Repertoires were generated with immunoSEQ multiplex PCR, while TCRdb's copy carries only in-frame clones and drops some. The table shows about 31,000 clones, with just over 70% occurring only once. No patient escaped relapse after autologous stem cell transplantation, and brentuximab vedotin exposure varied. This CDR3 is built from 14 residues. Germline trimming cut 11 bases from V and 5 bases from J; bases unmatched to any gene: 11. Germline V gene data show CDR1 as MDHEN and CDR2 as SYDVKM.

This chain connects TRBV28 to TRBJ1-5, with 8 bases aligning to TRBD1. The TCR comes from a human donor with classical Hodgkin lymphoma. Sequencing was performed on peripheral blood mononuclear cells (PBMCs), taken before the second cycle of nivolumab. CDR3 amino acids: CAGQPGGIYQPQHF. The CDR3, as DNA: TGTGCCGGACAACCAGGGGGCATCTATCAGCCCCAGCATTTT.